A selection of T cell receptor beta chains follows, all from one sample in a study of technical replicates of blood from a few donors. The repertoire was sequenced with immunoSEQ multiplex PCR; TCRdb's copy has only in-frame clones and lacks some. The sample consists of some 80,000 clones, under 95% of them appearing once. The sequenced sample was T cells isolated from PBMCs. The receptors were gathered from a human donor in good health. CDR3s include the opening cysteine and the closing phenylalanine or tryptophan. A D gene is named only where the DNA matches it firmly. Size is stated for part of the rows, as once, few or many counts, or as a class when the clone is expanded.

>.|TRBD2|TRBJ2-7|TRBV2
CASSVAGVGEQYF
TGTGCCAGCAGTGTAGCGGGAGTCGGCGAGCAGTACTTC
>once|.|TRBJ2-1|TRBV7-2
CASRWRTGGYNEQFF
TGTGCCAGCAGGTGGAGGACAGGAGGGTACAATGAGCAGTTCTTC
>.|TRBD2|TRBJ2-7|TRBV5-4
CASSWGLAGDSSYEQYF
TGTGCCAGCAGCTGGGGACTAGCGGGAGATTCGTCCTACGAGCAGTACTTC
>.|.|TRBJ1-5|TRBV29-1
CSASIGPSNQPQHF
TGCAGCGCTAGCATAGGGCCCAGCAATCAGCCCCAGCATTTT
>once|.|TRBJ2-5|TRBV27
CASSSYQGGQETQYF
TGTGCCAGCAGTTCCTATCAGGGCGGTCAAGAGACCCAGTACTTC
>once|.|TRBJ2-1|TRBV27
CASSEDRDLGYEQFF
TGTGCCAGCAGTGAAGATCGGGACTTGGGGTATGAGCAGTTCTTC
>.|TRBD2|TRBJ2-2|TRBV18
CASSPRGGRNTGELFF
TGTGCCAGCTCACCACGCGGGGGGCGGAACACCGGGGAGCTGTTTTTT
>.|.|TRBJ1-3|TRBV28
CASSLGPGNTIYF
TGTGCCAGCAGTTTAGGGCCTGGAAACACCATATATTTT
>.|.|TRBJ2-6|TRBV7-7
CASSPSVSGANVLTF
TGTGCTAGCAGCCCGAGTGTCTCTGGGGCCAACGTCCTGACTTTC
>few|TRBD1|TRBJ1-1|TRBV9
CASSVAGAAGGYTEAFF
TGTGCCAGCAGCGTAGCTGGAGCGGCAGGGGGCTACACTGAAGCTTTCTTT
>.|.|TRBJ2-3|TRBV4-1
CASSKKLTRYTDTQYF
TGCGCCAGCAGCAAAAAGCTGACTAGGTACACAGATACGCAGTATTTT
>.|.|TRBJ1-4|TRBV28
CASSLHREVEKLFF
TGTGCCAGCAGTTTGCACCGGGAGGTAGAAAAACTGTTTTTT
>.|.|TRBJ2-7|TRBV11-2
CASSLGTNRAYEQYF
TGTGCCAGCAGCTTAGGTACTAATCGAGCCTACGAGCAGTACTTC
>.|.|TRBJ2-3|TRBV19
CASSSITDTQYF
TGTGCCAGTAGTAGTATCACAGATACGCAGTATTTT
>.|TRBD1|TRBJ2-7|TRBV19
CASSRDRGPYEQYF
TGTGCCAGTAGCCGGGACAGGGGGCCCTACGAGCAGTACTTC
>.|TRBD2|TRBJ2-7|TRBV6-5
CASSYTVAGGPGEQYF
TGTGCCAGCAGTTACACCGTAGCGGGAGGGCCCGGCGAGCAGTACTTC
>.|.|TRBJ1-2|TRBV29-1
CSAETALYGYTF
TGCAGCGCCGAGACTGCACTCTATGGCTACACCTTC
>.|TRBD2|TRBJ2-7|TRBV5-6
CASRLAGGGYEQYF
TGTGCCAGCAGACTGGCGGGGGGCGGATACGAGCAGTACTTC
>.|TRBD2|TRBJ2-3|TRBV10-1
CASRTPGLAGGFSTDTQYF
TGCGCCAGCAGAACACCTGGGCTAGCGGGGGGGTTCTCCACAGATACGCAGTATTTT
>.|.|TRBJ2-6|TRBV5-1
CASSLEFSGSGANVLTF
TGCGCCAGCAGCTTAGAATTTTCAGGTTCTGGGGCCAACGTCCTGACTTTC
>once|TRBD2|TRBJ2-1|TRBV7-9
CASSLALAGGWDEQFF
TGTGCCAGCAGCTTAGCACTAGCGGGGGGGTGGGATGAGCAGTTCTTC
>.|.|TRBJ2-7|TRBV20-1
CSASNIYEQYF
TGCAGTGCTTCTAATATTTACGAGCAGTACTTC
>.|.|TRBJ1-2|TRBV5-1
CASSLEVRAGASNYGYTF
TGCGCCAGCAGCTTGGAGGTTCGGGCAGGGGCTTCTAACTATGGCTACACCTTC
>.|TRBD2|TRBJ2-7|TRBV10-1
CASSPSAGDREQYF
TGCGCCAGCAGCCCTTCTGCGGGGGATCGCGAGCAGTACTTC
>.|.|TRBJ1-5|TRBV19
CASSLPTWGLSNQPQHF
TGTGCCAGTAGTTTACCGACCTGGGGCCTTAGCAATCAGCCCCAGCATTTT
>.|.|TRBJ2-2|TRBV4-1
CASRTGTNTGELFF
TGCGCCAGCAGGACCGGGACAAACACCGGGGAGCTGTTTTTT
>.|TRBD2|TRBJ2-1|TRBV18
CASSPPGLADNEQFF
TGTGCCAGCTCACCCCCGGGACTAGCGGACAATGAGCAGTTCTTC
>once|.|TRBJ2-1|TRBV7-2
CASSSLFAGIYNEQFF
TGTGCCAGCAGCTCCCTCTTTGCGGGGATCTACAATGAGCAGTTCTTC
>.|.|TRBJ2-1|TRBV9
CASSVAVVANSYNEQFF
TGTGCCAGCAGCGTAGCTGTCGTCGCGAACTCCTACAATGAGCAGTTCTTC
>.|TRBD1|TRBJ1-1|TRBV10-1
CASSAAGDSFAFF
TGCGCCAGCAGTGCAGCCGGGGACAGCTTTGCTTTCTTT
>.|TRBD1|TRBJ1-5|TRBV5-1
CASSMETGVGQPQHF
TGCGCCAGCAGCATGGAGACAGGGGTGGGACAGCCCCAGCATTTT
>.|TRBD1|TRBJ1-1|TRBV6-4
CASSDSDRVSEAFF
TGTGCCAGCAGTGACTCGGACAGGGTCTCTGAAGCTTTCTTT
>.|TRBD2|TRBJ2-7|TRBV6-1
CARRTSGNKYF
TGTGCCAGGCGGACTAGCGGGAACAAGTACTTC
>.|.|TRBJ2-2|TRBV7-9
CASSLRAPPAGELFF
TGTGCCAGCAGCTTACGTGCCCCCCCAGCCGGGGAGCTGTTTTTT
>.|.|TRBJ1-1|TRBV7-8
CASSITGPTEAFF
TGTGCCAGCAGCATTACAGGGCCCACTGAAGCTTTCTTT
>.|.|TRBJ2-1|TRBV5-1
CASSLVGAPSYNEQFF
TGCGCCAGCAGCTTGGTAGGGGCACCCTCCTACAATGAGCAGTTCTTC
>.|TRBD2|TRBJ2-2|TRBV6-5
CATSAGGAGELFF
TGTGCTACGTCTGCCGGGGGGGCCGGGGAGCTGTTTTTT
>.|.|TRBJ2-7|TRBV25-1
CASSETEGRTYEQYF
TGTGCCAGCAGTGAAACAGAAGGAAGAACCTACGAGCAGTACTTC
>.|.|TRBJ1-4|TRBV30
CAWIPQGMTRKLFF
TGTGCCTGGATCCCACAGGGCATGACCCGAAAACTGTTTTTT
>.|TRBD1|TRBJ1-5|TRBV30
CAWTRQGVYNQPQHF
TGTGCCTGGACCAGACAGGGGGTTTACAATCAGCCCCAGCATTTT
>.|.|TRBJ2-6|TRBV5-1
CASSAEFSGANVLTF
TGCGCCAGCAGCGCGGAATTCTCTGGGGCCAACGTCCTGACTTTC
>.|.|TRBJ2-1|TRBV4-1
CASSIPGHQSDNEQFF
TGCGCCAGCAGCATCCCGGGACACCAATCAGACAATGAGCAGTTCTTC
>.|.|TRBJ1-1|TRBV11-1
CASSFLRGSDTEAFF
TGTGCCAGCAGCTTTCTCAGGGGATCGGACACTGAAGCTTTCTTT
>few|.|TRBJ1-1|TRBV5-1
CASSLDSNTEAFF
TGCGCCAGCAGCTTGGACAGCAACACTGAAGCTTTCTTT
>.|TRBD1|TRBJ1-1|TRBV5-6
CASSPSAGTAEAFF
TGTGCCAGCAGCCCCTCCGCGGGGACAGCGGAAGCTTTCTTT
>.|.|TRBJ1-4|TRBV27
CASSLSVGRDGKLFF
TGTGCCAGCAGTTTATCGGTTGGGAGGGATGGAAAACTGTTTTTT
>.|.|TRBJ2-1|TRBV6-6
CASWRDEVGNEQFF
TGTGCCAGCTGGAGAGACGAGGTTGGCAATGAGCAGTTCTTC